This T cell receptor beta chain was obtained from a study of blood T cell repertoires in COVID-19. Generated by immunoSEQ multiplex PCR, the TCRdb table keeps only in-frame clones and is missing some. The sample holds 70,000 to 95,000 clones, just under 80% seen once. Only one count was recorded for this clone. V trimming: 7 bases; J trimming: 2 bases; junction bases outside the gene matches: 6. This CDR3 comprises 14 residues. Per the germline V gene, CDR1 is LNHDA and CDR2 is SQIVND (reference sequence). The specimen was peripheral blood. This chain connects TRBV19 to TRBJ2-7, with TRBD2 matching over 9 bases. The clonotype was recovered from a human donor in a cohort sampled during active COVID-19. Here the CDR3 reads CASTPAGGPYEQYF. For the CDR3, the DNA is TGTGCCAGTACCCCAGCGGGGGGCCCCTACGAGCAGTACTTC.